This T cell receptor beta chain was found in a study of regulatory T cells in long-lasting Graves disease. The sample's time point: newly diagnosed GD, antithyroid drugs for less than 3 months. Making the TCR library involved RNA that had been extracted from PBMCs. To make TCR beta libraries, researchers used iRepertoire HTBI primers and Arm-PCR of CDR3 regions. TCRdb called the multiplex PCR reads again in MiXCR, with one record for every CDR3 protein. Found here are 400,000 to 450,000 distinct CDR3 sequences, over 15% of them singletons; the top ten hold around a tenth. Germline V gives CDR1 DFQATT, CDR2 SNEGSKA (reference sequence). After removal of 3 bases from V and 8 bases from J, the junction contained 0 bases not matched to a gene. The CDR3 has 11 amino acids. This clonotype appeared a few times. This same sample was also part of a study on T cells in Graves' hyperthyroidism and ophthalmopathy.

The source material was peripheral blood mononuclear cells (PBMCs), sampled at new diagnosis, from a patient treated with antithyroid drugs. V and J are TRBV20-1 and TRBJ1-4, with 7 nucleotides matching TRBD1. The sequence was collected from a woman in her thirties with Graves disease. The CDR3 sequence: CSARDREKLFF. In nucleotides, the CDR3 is TGCAGTGCTAGGGACAGGGAAAAACTGTTTTTT.